The 21 T cell receptor beta chains below all came from one sample that was sequenced in a study of blood T cell repertoires in COVID-19. Generated by immunoSEQ multiplex PCR, the TCRdb table keeps only in-frame clones and is missing some. The sample contains about 150,000 clones, under 80% of which appear only once. The sequencing sample was made of peripheral blood. The receptors here all came from a man aged 55-75 years with acute or convalescent COVID-19.

The chain employs TRBV7-9 and TRBJ2-5, with D possibly being TRBD2 (6 bases). The germline gives CDR1 SEHNR, CDR2 FQNEAQ (reference sequence). The CDR3 has 15 amino acids. V gave up 1 base and J gave up 2 bases, with 11 bases separating them. The chain's CDR3 is CASSLGVAAQETQYF. The CDR3 DNA sequence: TGTGCCAGCAGCTTAGGGGTAGCGGCGCAAGAGACCCAGTACTTC.

The V and J genes are TRBV14 and TRBJ2-3, with 10 positions matching TRBD2. This CDR3 region has 13 residues. Germline values: CDR1 SGHDN, CDR2 FVKESK. The V and J ends lost 3 bases and 6 bases, in that order; junction bases with no gene match: 0. CDR3: CASSQGLADTQYF. The CDR3 DNA sequence: TGTGCCAGCAGCCAGGGACTAGCGGATACGCAGTATTTT. The whole variable domain, filled in from reference TRBV14 and TRBJ2-3, reads EAGVTQFPSHSVIEKGQTVTLRCDPISGHDNLYWYRRVMGKEIKFLLHFVKESKQDESGMPNNRFLAERTGGTYSTLKVQPAELEDSGVYFCASSQGLADTQYFGPGTRLTVL.

V usage is TRBV28 and J usage is TRBJ2-1, with 14 bases lining up with TRBD2. Germline-derived CDR1 and CDR2 are MDHEN and SYDVKM. Germline trimming cut 4 bases from V and 4 bases from J; bases unmatched to any gene: 6. This CDR3 spans 17 amino acids. The CDR3 region is CASSSKTSGRGYNEQFF. The CDR3 DNA is TGTGCCAGCAGTTCGAAGACTAGCGGGAGGGGATACAATGAGCAGTTCTTC.

This clone was seen once. The J gene is TRBJ2-5, the V gene TRBV7-2; 9 positions agree with TRBD1. Trimming cost V 0 bases and J 5 bases; bases outside gene matches: 4. CDR1 is SGHTA, CDR2 FQGNSA, per germline. The CDR3 has 15 amino acids. In nucleotides, the CDR3 is TGTGCCAGCAGCTTAGCGTACAGGGGGCAGGAGACCCAGTACTTC. As protein: CASSLAYRGQETQYF.

As concerns this clone: The sample holds other DNA sequences that translate to the same CDR3. This chain links TRBV5-1 with TRBJ2-3, with D uncertain. Germline V gene lookup returns CDR1 SGHRS and CDR2 YFSETQ. The CDR3 is 12 residues long. The V end lost 3 bases, the J end lost 1 base, and 3 bases lay between the germline ends. CDR3: CASSSRTDTQYF. CDR3 in DNA: TGCGCCAGCAGCTCTCGCACAGATACGCAGTATTTT.

V gene TRBV4-2 combines with J gene TRBJ2-1; D is ambiguous. Germline CDR1 is LGHNA and CDR2 is YNFKEQ. This CDR3 is built from 15 residues. V was shortened by 0 bases and J by 4 bases, with 10 bases between the two germline ends. In DNA, the CDR3 is TGTGCCAGCAGCCAAGAACCGGTTGCGTACAATGAGCAGTTCTTC. Protein: CASSQEPVAYNEQFF.

The CDR3 loop is CAIRRENTEAFF. CDR3 bases: TGTGCCATCCGACGGGAGAACACTGAAGCTTTCTTT. The chain uses TRBV10-3 and TRBJ1-1, with unresolved D. The germline CDR1 and CDR2 sequences are ENHRY and SYGVKD. This CDR3 spans 12 amino acids. Between the trimmed V and J ends, which lost 8 bases and 1 base, there was a span of 8 bases.

The chain links TRBV5-1 to TRBJ2-1; 10 positions agree with TRBD2. J lost 8 bases, V lost 3 bases, and 8 bases had no gene match. Germline V lookup: CDR1 SGHRS, CDR2 YFSETQ. CDR3 size: 15 residues. CDR3 DNA sequence: TGCGCCAGCAGCTCCGCTAGCGGGAGAGGCTATGAGCAGTTCTTC. Translation gives CASSSASGRGYEQFF.

The chain joins TRBV2 to TRBJ1-2; D is undetermined. CDR1 SNHLY and CDR2 FYNNEI come from the germline V gene. With 7 bases removed from V and 2 bases from J, the gap between germline ends came to 8 bases. This CDR3 region has 12 residues. In DNA form, the CDR3 reads TGTGCCAGCACCCGGGGAAACTATGGCTACACCTTC. Protein product: CASTRGNYGYTF.

The J gene is TRBJ2-5, the V gene TRBV19; the match to TRBD2 covers 16 bases. CDR3 length: 19 residues. Per germline, CDR1 LNHDA and CDR2 SQIVND (reference sequence). After removal of 5 bases from V and 5 bases from J, the junction contained 14 bases not matched to a gene. The CDR3 region has the DNA TGTGCCAGTAGTTGGACAGCCGGGACTAGCGGGAGGGCCGCGGAGACCCAGTACTTC. It encodes CASSWTAGTSGRAAETQYF.

The rearrangement links TRBV5-6 to TRBJ1-1; no clear D gene. Germline values: CDR1 SGHDT, CDR2 YYEEEE. V was cut by 0 bases and J by 9 bases, with 12 bases left in between. The CDR3 has 13 amino acids. CDR3: CASSLVRGSKAFF. The CDR3 nucleotides are TGTGCCAGCAGCTTGGTTCGGGGTTCGAAAGCTTTCTTT.

The V and J genes are TRBV27 and TRBJ2-7; 8 bases are a match to TRBD2. Germline lookup yields CDR1 MNHEY and CDR2 SMNVEV (reference sequence). The CDR3 spans 15 residues. Trimming took 6 bases from V and 5 from J; bases not matched to a gene: 12. The CDR3, as DNA: TGTGCCAGCAGCCCTAATGGGGCGGGGGGTCACGAGCAGTACTTC. It translates to CASSPNGAGGHEQYF.

CDR3 loop: CASSQAPQGTNEKLFF. The DNA of the CDR3 is TGCGCCAGCAGCCAAGCCCCACAGGGGACTAATGAAAAACTGTTTTTT. This chain links TRBV4-1 with TRBJ1-4; TRBD1 agrees at 7 bases. The germline gives CDR1 MGHRA, CDR2 YSYEKL. Trimming cost V 1 base and J 2 bases; bases outside gene matches: 4. The CDR3 extends over 16 amino acids.

This clone was recorded a few times. V and J are TRBV19 and TRBJ2-1, with D unclear. There are 13 residues in the CDR3. Germline CDR1 and CDR2: LNHDA and SQIVND (reference sequence). V was trimmed by 4 bases and J by 4 bases, leaving 8 bases between them. The CDR3 reads CASSTQKYNEQFF. Written as DNA, the CDR3 is TGTGCCAGTAGTACCCAAAAATACAATGAGCAGTTCTTC.

V usage is TRBV5-8 and J usage is TRBJ1-2, with TRBD1 identical over 7 bases. Trimming cost V 2 bases and J 4 bases; bases outside gene matches: 8. Germline V gives CDR1 SGHTS, CDR2 YDEGEE. CDR3 length equals 15 residues. The DNA for the CDR3 is TGTGCCAGCAGCTTAGGACAGGTAGCCCTCTATGGCTACACCTTC. Its translation is CASSLGQVALYGYTF.

V gene TRBV9 combines with J gene TRBJ2-1; 10 bases match TRBD2. CDR1 and CDR2 from the germline V gene are SGDLS and YYNGEE. J was trimmed by 9 bases and V by 0 bases; bases with no gene match: 6. The CDR3 extends over 15 amino acids. The CDR3 DNA is TGTGCCAGCAGCGTAGACCCCGTAGCGGGAGGTGAGCAGTTCTTC. Amino acid sequence: CASSVDPVAGGEQFF.

The J gene is TRBJ1-1, the V gene TRBV19, with D maybe TRBD1 (5 bases). The V gene's germline CDR1 is LNHDA and CDR2 SQIVND (reference sequence). V was shortened by 3 bases and J by 5 bases, with 16 bases between the two germline ends. The CDR3 runs 15 residues. The CDR3 nucleotides read TGTGCCAGTAGTATGGGGCCCACCGTTAGAACTGAAGCTTTCTTT. This translates into CASSMGPTVRTEAFF.

V usage is TRBV10-1 and J usage is TRBJ1-2; a possible D gene is TRBD1 (5 bases). V lost 2 bases and J 0 bases, leaving 7 bases between the germline ends. This CDR3 contains 14 residues. Germline-derived CDR1 and CDR2 are WNHNN and SYGVQD (reference sequence). The DNA of the CDR3 is TGCGCCAGCAGTGAGGGGGCCTCTAACTATGGCTACACCTTC. Its translation is CASSEGASNYGYTF.

This clone was counted ten times or more. The chain couples TRBV3-1 (or the pseudogene TRBV3-2) to TRBJ1-3, with D perhaps matching TRBD1 (6 bases). CDR3 length equals 16 residues. The germline V gene encodes CDR1 LGHDT and CDR2 YNNKEL (reference sequence). Trimming removed 4 bases at V and 1 base at J, with 14 bases between. In nucleotides, the CDR3 is TGTGCCAGCAGCCCCGCTACAGGGCATTCTGGAAACACCATATATTTT. Residues: CASSPATGHSGNTIYF.

The V call is TRBV19, the J call TRBJ2-7; 8 nucleotides match TRBD1. This CDR3 is 14 amino acids long. Trimming cost V 4 bases and J 5 bases; bases outside gene matches: 7. CDR1 LNHDA and CDR2 SQIVND come from the germline V gene (reference sequence). The CDR3 nucleotides are TGTGCCAGTAGTACTAGGACAGGGACCCACGAGCAGTACTTC. This codes for CASSTRTGTHEQYF.

This chain joins TRBV4-1 and TRBJ2-7, with TRBD2 matching over 10 bases. The V gene end was trimmed by 4 bases and the J gene end by 4 bases; junction bases not matched to a gene: 4. Per germline, CDR1 MGHRA and CDR2 YSYEKL. The length of the CDR3 is 14 residues. Here the CDR3 reads CASSLASGSYEQYF. The CDR3 nucleotides read TGCGCCAGCAGCCTGGCTAGCGGGAGTTACGAGCAGTACTTC.